This T cell receptor (beta chain) was recovered during a study of blood T cell repertoires in COVID-19. Background on the study: T cells, B-cell-depleted T cells, or PBMCs supplied cDNA or gDNA.

CDR3 size: 16 residues. With 3 bases clipped from V and 4 bases from J, the junction kept 6 bases outside the gene matches. The germline gives CDR1 LGHDT, CDR2 YNNKEL (reference sequence). Authors' methods: Reference gene primers were amplified, and this amplification served to estimate nucleated cell counts. The protocol was immunoSEQ multiplex PCR, while the TCRdb copy is restricted to in-frame clones and leaves out a portion. V and J calls plus clone size are reproduced from that table; the DNA served to infer D and trimming. This table has a few hundred thousand clones, 88% appearing once. Recovery meant two consecutive negative NP/OP PCR tests, professional clearance, or resolved symptoms.

The sequence came from a woman aged 30 to 39 who had recovered from COVID-19. The chain couples TRBV3-1 (or the pseudogene TRBV3-2) to TRBJ1-4; TRBD1 matches at 9 bases. The sequencing input was PBMCs or T cells enriched from blood (not recorded which). The CDR3 DNA reads TGTGCCAGCAGCCAGGGGGACAGGGCCAATAATGAAAAACTGTTTTTT. Translated: CASSQGDRANNEKLFF.